The 3 T cell receptor beta chains in this list originate from one sample, sequenced in a study of technical replicates of blood from several donors. The protocol was immunoSEQ multiplex PCR, while the TCRdb copy is restricted to in-frame clones and leaves out a portion. The table has roughly 97,000 clones, 95% to 96% seen once; the top ten hold roughly 0.35%. Sequencing input: T cells isolated from PBMCs. These receptors all stem from a human donor in good health.

V usage is TRBV29-1 and J usage is TRBJ1-1; D is unclear. This CDR3 has 18 amino acids. Germline V lookup: CDR1 SQVTM, CDR2 ANQGSEA. Trimming removed 4 bases at V and 0 bases at J, with 24 bases between. CDR3 in DNA: TGCAGCGTTGTAAACCTCCGGAGTGGCTCGGCCATGAACACTGAAGCTTTCTTT. Its translation is CSVVNLRSGSAMNTEAFF. The entire variable domain, with the rest obtained from reference TRBV29-1 and TRBJ1-1, is as follows: SAVISQKPSRDICQRGTSLTIQCQVDSQVTMMFWYRQQPGQSLTLIATANQGSEATYESGFVIDKFPISRPNLTFSTLTVSNMSPEDSSIYLCSVVNLRSGSAMNTEAFFGQGTRLTVV.

This chain uses TRBV4-1 with TRBJ1-5; D ambiguous. The V gene lost 3 bases and the J gene lost 7 bases, with 13 bases spanning the gap. This CDR3 has 14 amino acids. From germline, CDR1 is MGHRA and CDR2 YSYEKL. The CDR3 region is CASSHGERLQPQHF. The CDR3 nucleotides read TGCGCCAGCAGCCACGGAGAAAGGTTGCAGCCCCAGCATTTT.

V usage is TRBV7-2 and J usage is TRBJ2-7; D is undetermined. The V gene lost 5 bases and the J gene lost 2 bases, with 10 bases spanning the gap. The CDR3 contains 13 residues. Per the germline V gene, CDR1 is SGHTA and CDR2 is FQGNSA. The CDR3 nucleotides are TGTGCCAGCAGCCCCGCGGTCGCCTACGAGCAGTACTTC. It specifies CASSPAVAYEQYF.